Below are 13 T cell receptor beta chains sequenced from a single sample in a study of blood T cells in healthy people across ages. Next came a second PCR, run for about 7 to 11 cycles, which used a sample-barcoded 5' primer along with a J-beta primer mix. TCRdb reprocessed the 5' RACE reads via MiXCR and lists one record per CDR3 protein. The sample yields about 670,000 distinct CDR3 sequences, more than 45% seen once. Sequences were obtained from blood. These receptors came from a woman aged 80 or over in good health.

This clonotype has ten or more counts. This sequence joins TRBV12-3 or TRBV12-4 and TRBJ2-3; 8 bases map to TRBD1. The CDR3 is 15 amino acids. Unmatched junction bases numbered 13, after V lost 7 bases and J lost 7 bases. CDR3: CASNWGTGAWNTQYF. CDR3 bases: TGTGCCAGCAACTGGGGGACAGGAGCTTGGAATACGCAGTATTTT.

This clonotype was seen at least ten times. The rearrangement uses TRBV12-3 or TRBV12-4 and TRBJ2-5, with 8 bases identical to TRBD1. The CDR3 length is 15 residues. The trim removed 3 bases at V and 0 bases at J, leaving 3 bases unmatched. In DNA form, the CDR3 reads TGTGCCAGCAGTTTGGGACAGGCCTACCAAGAGACCCAGTACTTC. This codes for CASSLGQAYQETQYF.

V usage is TRBV7-2 and J usage is TRBJ1-1; 9 nucleotides align to TRBD1. The CDR3 spans 18 residues. Germline lookup yields CDR1 SGHTA and CDR2 FQGNSA. After removal of 3 bases from V and 0 bases from J, the junction contained 11 bases not matched to a gene. The CDR3 protein is CASSLRTGTGSMNTEAFF. The CDR3 DNA sequence: TGTGCCAGCAGCTTGAGAACCGGGACAGGGTCGATGAACACTGAAGCTTTCTTT.

For this clonotype: A much more abundant neighbour one base away suggests this may be a read error. This chain joins TRBV7-9 and TRBJ2-7; TRBD1 might be the D (6 bases). This CDR3 contains 17 residues. CDR1 is SEHNR and CDR2 is FQNEAQ in the germline V gene (reference sequence). The CDR3 nucleotides read TGTGCCGGCAGCTTAGATGATTGGACAGCTAGCTCCTACGAGCAGTACTTC. Residues: CAGSLDDWTASSYEQYF.

The chain recombines TRBV10-3 with TRBJ1-2; D call uncertain. The germline V gene encodes CDR1 ENHRY and CDR2 SYGVKD. Trimming removed 10 bases at V and 0 bases at J, with 18 bases between. This CDR3 spans 15 amino acids. This CDR3 is CATQTVKLANYGYTF. CDR3 in DNA: TGTGCCACGCAAACGGTGAAGTTAGCTAACTATGGCTACACCTTC.

This clonotype was counted at least ten times. The CDR3 DNA reads TGTGCCAGCAGCCAGACCACAGATACGCAGTATTTT. It codes for CASSQTTDTQYF. This sequence joins TRBV7-3 and TRBJ2-3; D is uncertain. In germline, CDR1 is SGHTA, CDR2 FQGTGA. V dropped 5 bases and J dropped 2 bases, with 5 bases sitting between them. The CDR3 is 12 residues long.

The rearrangement uses TRBV4-2 and TRBJ2-7, with D possibly matching TRBD2 (6 bases). Between the trimmed V and J ends, which lost 0 bases and 6 bases, there was a span of 15 bases. The CDR3 sequence is 15 residues long. Germline-derived CDR1 and CDR2 are LGHNA and YNFKEQ. CDR3 loop: CASSQEPSVAVEQYF. DNA for the CDR3: TGTGCCAGCAGCCAAGAACCCTCCGTAGCGGTCGAGCAGTACTTC.

Of note for this clonotype: A read error may be the cause here, since a much bigger clone is one base away. The chain is built from TRBV7-2 and TRBJ2-1; 7 positions agree with TRBD2. Germline CDR1 SGHTA, CDR2 FQGNSA. The CDR3 has 15 amino acids. The ends lost 5 bases at V and 5 bases at J; junction bases unmatched: 9. The CDR3 protein is CASSRARAGNNEQFF. The DNA of the CDR3 is TGTGCCAGCAGCCGAGCCCGAGCGGGGAACAATGAGCAGTTCTTC.

V and J are TRBV20-1 and TRBJ2-1; 13 nucleotides align to TRBD2. The CDR3 is 16 amino acids. Trimming cost V 6 bases and J 1 base; bases outside gene matches: 6. CDR1 and CDR2 from the germline V gene are DFQATT and SNEGSKA (reference sequence). The CDR3 is CSAATSGGRSYNEQFF. The CDR3 region has the DNA TGCAGTGCCGCGACTAGCGGGGGGCGGTCCTACAATGAGCAGTTCTTC.

This clonotype was detected many times. The CDR3 nucleotides read TGCGCCAGCAGCTTGGACAGGGGTGGTTCGGAGCAGTACTTC. Amino acid sequence: CASSLDRGGSEQYF. The chain recombines TRBV5-1 with TRBJ2-7; 7 bases fit TRBD1. The trim removed 0 bases at V and 7 bases at J, leaving 7 bases unmatched. Germline V lookup: CDR1 SGHRS, CDR2 YFSETQ. The CDR3 extends over 14 amino acids.

This chain links TRBV27 with TRBJ1-5; no clear D gene. The V gene lost 2 bases and the J gene lost 6 bases, with 11 bases spanning the gap. The CDR3 covers 14 residues. Germline V gene lookup returns CDR1 MNHEY and CDR2 SMNVEV (reference sequence). CDR3 region: CASSLIGGGQPQHF. CDR3 nucleotides: TGTGCCAGCAGTTTAATCGGCGGCGGTCAGCCCCAGCATTTT.

The table lists this clonotype with many counts. The CDR3 sequence: CASREDSSPQFF. CDR3 DNA sequence: TGTGCCAGCAGGGAGGACAGTTCCCCGCAGTTCTTC. This sequence joins TRBV2 and TRBJ2-1, with a tentative D call TRBD1 (6 bases). The CDR3 totals 12 residues. The germline gives CDR1 SNHLY, CDR2 FYNNEI. The ends were cut back, 6 bases at V and 12 bases at J, with 15 bases in the middle.

In this sample, this clonotype turned up a few times. The CDR3 DNA sequence: TGTGCCAGCAGCTCTCGGACAAGTAAAACCGGGGAGCTGTTTTTT. This codes for CASSSRTSKTGELFF. The gene calls are TRBV11-3 and TRBJ2-2; D may be TRBD1 (5 bases). Trimming shortened V by 4 bases and J by 5 bases, and 14 bases separated the two germline ends. This CDR3 is 15 amino acids long. Germline V gives CDR1 SGHNT, CDR2 YENEEA.